The 20 T cell receptor beta chains below come from one sample, sequenced in a study of T-cell memory formation after mild COVID-19. TCRdb called the 5' RACE reads again in MiXCR, with one record for every CDR3 protein. The sample has about 81,000 distinct CDR3 sequences, 25% seen once. Sequenced sample: PBMCs or a T cell subset sorted from them (not recorded which). Receptors were obtained from a young man who had mild COVID-19 (a few samples of this study predate the infection). Cell type and time point are not known.

This chain links TRBV27 with TRBJ2-1; no reliable D call. CDR1 is MNHEY, CDR2 SMNVEV, per germline (reference sequence). V lost 4 bases, J lost 0 bases, and 7 bases lay in between. There are 14 residues in the CDR3. The CDR3 region has the DNA TGTGCCAGCAGTTGGGCTAGCTCCTACAATGAGCAGTTCTTC. Translated: CASSWASSYNEQFF.

V is TRBV29-1 and J is TRBJ2-2, with D unresolved. The CDR3 has 12 residues. The germline V and J ends were trimmed by 7 bases and 3 bases, with 9 bases remaining between them. Germline CDR1 SQVTM, CDR2 ANQGSEA. The CDR3 here is CSADGDTGELFF. The CDR3 coding sequence is TGCAGCGCCGACGGAGACACCGGGGAGCTGTTTTTT.

V is TRBV4-1 and J is TRBJ1-2, with D possibly being TRBD1 (5 bases). The CDR3 has 16 amino acids. The V gene's germline CDR1 is MGHRA and CDR2 YSYEKL. V was shortened by 0 bases and J by 0 bases, with 11 bases between the two germline ends. The CDR3 region has the DNA TGCGCCAGCAGCCAAGATACACAGGTCTCTAACTATGGCTACACCTTC. Amino acids: CASSQDTQVSNYGYTF.

The chain joins TRBV7-9 to TRBJ1-1; no reliable D call. CDR1 is SEHNR, CDR2 FQNEAQ, per germline (reference sequence). The CDR3 runs to 12 residues. V was shortened by 3 bases and J by 6 bases, with 8 bases between the two germline ends. Here the CDR3 DNA reads TGTGCCAGCAGCTTCTTCGAGTCTGAAGCTTTCTTT. It yields the protein CASSFFESEAFF.

The chain is built from TRBV6-2 or TRBV6-3 and TRBJ2-2; D is perhaps TRBD1 (5 bases). CDR3 length: 13 residues. Germline loops: CDR1 MNHEY, CDR2 SVGEGT. Deletions cut 0 bases from V and 7 bases from J, with 6 bases between. The CDR3 loop is CASSYSQDGELFF. CDR3 nucleotides: TGTGCCAGCAGTTACTCACAGGACGGGGAGCTGTTTTTT.

The table lists this clonotype with many counts. V and J are TRBV4-2 and TRBJ2-3; 9 bases map to TRBD2. V lost 1 base to trimming and J lost 2 bases; unmatched junction nucleotides: 4. Germline lookup yields CDR1 LGHNA and CDR2 YNFKEQ. This CDR3 is 16 amino acids long. The CDR3 is CASSQAGLAPTDTQYF. Here the CDR3 DNA reads TGTGCCAGCAGCCAAGCGGGACTAGCCCCCACAGATACGCAGTATTTT.

This clonotype showed up just a few times. This rearrangement joins TRBV12-3 or TRBV12-4 to TRBJ2-1; weak D call: TRBD1 (6 bases). V lost 6 bases and J 15 bases, leaving 33 bases between the germline ends. The CDR3 totals 17 residues. CDR3 in amino acids: CASRSSTTGPNPRLRFF. The CDR3 nucleotides read TGTGCCAGCAGGTCAAGCACCACAGGGCCCAACCCCCGACTACGGTTCTTC.

V usage is TRBV7-8 and J usage is TRBJ1-2, with a possible D match to TRBD1 (5 bases). Trimming cost V 5 bases and J 0 bases, with 19 bases left between them. The germline gives CDR1 SGHVS, CDR2 FQNEAQ. This CDR3 spans 17 amino acids. CDR3 region: CASSRRTPEGSNYGYTF. The CDR3 DNA follows: TGTGCCAGCAGCCGCCGCACCCCCGAGGGGTCTAACTATGGCTACACCTTC.

This clonotype was seen more than once but under ten times. V and J are TRBV7-6 and TRBJ2-7, with TRBD1 identical over 7 bases. The germline gives CDR1 SGHVS, CDR2 FNYEAQ. The CDR3 is 14 residues long. V lost 5 bases to trimming and J lost 4 bases; unmatched junction nucleotides: 8. DNA for the CDR3: TGTGCCAGCAGCCCAACACAACAGGGGTACGAGCAGTACTTC. Encoded protein: CASSPTQQGYEQYF. Together with reference TRBV7-6 and TRBJ2-7, the CDR3 gives the full variable domain: GAGVSQSPRYKVTKRGQDVALRCDPISGHVSLYWYRQALGQGPEFLTYFNYEAQQDKSGLPNDRFSAERPEGSISTLTIQRTEQRDSAMYRCASSPTQQGYEQYFGPGTRLTVT.

In its sample, this clonotype was seen a few times. This rearrangement joins TRBV20-1 to TRBJ2-4; maybe TRBD1 (6 bases). Looked up from germline, CDR1 is DFQATT and CDR2 is SNEGSKA (reference sequence). The V end lost 6 bases, the J end lost 7 bases, and 13 bases lay between the germline ends. The CDR3 runs to 12 residues. CDR3 coding DNA: TGCAGTGCAACAGGGTTGGAGAACATTCAGTACTTC. As protein: CSATGLENIQYF.

The chain links TRBV20-1 to TRBJ2-3; D remains unclear. The germline CDR1 and CDR2 sequences are DFQATT and SNEGSKA (reference sequence). V lost 2 bases, J lost 2 bases, and 8 bases lay in between. The CDR3 has 13 amino acids. DNA for the CDR3: TGCAGTGCTAGACGCAGGAACACAGATACGCAGTATTTT. This gives the protein CSARRRNTDTQYF.

The rearrangement joins TRBV6-5 to TRBJ2-5; D gene uncertain. This CDR3 has 15 amino acids. The germline V gene has CDR1 MNHEY and CDR2 SVGAGI. Trimming removed 2 bases from V and 2 bases from J, with 12 bases in between. The CDR3 DNA sequence: TGTGCCAGCAGTTACCTTCTAGGACGACAAGAGACCCAGTACTTC. The encoded protein is CASSYLLGRQETQYF.

The rearrangement links TRBV15 to TRBJ1-5; tentatively, D is TRBD1 (5 bases). CDR1 is LNHNV, CDR2 YYDKDF, per germline (reference sequence). CDR3 length equals 14 residues. V lost 5 bases, J lost 7 bases, and 15 bases lay in between. CDR3 DNA sequence: TGTGCCACCAGCGGAATACCAGGGAACCAGCCCCAGCATTTT. Amino acid sequence: CATSGIPGNQPQHF.

This clonotype was counted a few times. The gene calls are TRBV28 and TRBJ2-7; D call uncertain. The ends were cut back, 5 bases at V and 0 bases at J, with 14 bases in the middle. The CDR3 loop spans 15 amino acids. Germline assignment: CDR1 MDHEN and CDR2 SYDVKM. CDR3 bases: TGTGCCAGCAGTCCTCCGGGTAAAAGCTCCTACGAGCAGTACGTC. Protein sequence: CASSPPGKSSYEQYV.

V is TRBV2 and J is TRBJ1-1; unclear D gene. The germline CDR1 and CDR2 sequences are SNHLY and FYNNEI. The CDR3 extends over 12 amino acids. V was shortened by 3 bases and J by 5 bases, with 7 bases between the two germline ends. The CDR3 nucleotides read TGTGCCAGCAGTGACCCGGGGACTGAAGCTTTCTTT. This sequence encodes CASSDPGTEAFF.

This clonotype turned up a few times. V gene TRBV7-9 combines with J gene TRBJ1-2, with D hard to call. Trimming pared 5 bases from V and 6 bases from J, leaving 13 bases between. This CDR3 spans 13 amino acids. Germline V gives CDR1 SEHNR, CDR2 FQNEAQ (reference sequence). In nucleotides, the CDR3 is TGTGCCAGCAGCGTCGACCCTGGGGATGGCTACACCTTC. Amino acids: CASSVDPGDGYTF. The full variable domain, its missing parts supplied by reference TRBV7-9 and TRBJ1-2, is DTGVSQNPRHKITKRGQNVTFRCDPISEHNRLYWYRQTLGQGPEFLTYFQNEAQLEKSRLLSDRFSAERPKGSFSTLEIQRTEQGDSAMYLCASSVDPGDGYTFGSGTRLTVV.

This clonotype was recorded a few times. The rearrangement joins TRBV4-1 to TRBJ2-7, with D perhaps matching TRBD2 (5 bases). CDR3 length: 16 amino acids. With 3 bases removed from V and 2 bases from J, the gap between germline ends came to 17 bases. Germline V gene data show CDR1 as MGHRA and CDR2 as YSYEKL. The CDR3 is CASSHGVSTGTYEQYF. CDR3 nucleotide sequence: TGCGCCAGCAGCCATGGGGTTAGTACGGGGACCTACGAGCAGTACTTC.

In its sample, this clonotype was seen a few times. The rearrangement uses TRBV7-9 and TRBJ2-5, with D possibly TRBD2 on 6 matching bases. The V gene lost 4 bases and the J gene lost 5 bases, with 17 bases spanning the gap. Looked up from germline, CDR1 is SEHNR and CDR2 is FQNEAQ (reference sequence). The CDR3 extends over 15 amino acids. The CDR3 DNA sequence: TGTGCCAGCAGCTCCCGGGGTCCGGAGGGGGAGACCCAGTACTTC. Its translation is CASSSRGPEGETQYF.

This sequence joins TRBV7-6 and TRBJ2-2; no reliable D call. Germline CDR1 reads SGHVS; CDR2 reads FNYEAQ. The V end lost 1 base, the J end lost 3 bases, and 15 bases lay between the germline ends. This CDR3 has 17 amino acids. CDR3 nucleotide sequence: TGTGCCAGCAGCTTAGAAGGTCAGCCTAGAGACACCGGGGAGCTGTTTTTT. This encodes CASSLEGQPRDTGELFF.

This clonotype came up a few times. CDR3 residues: CASTHLAGAINEQFF. CDR3 DNA: TGTGCCAGCACCCATCTAGCGGGGGCGATCAATGAGCAGTTCTTC. The chain recombines TRBV12-3 or TRBV12-4 with TRBJ2-1; 10 bases map to TRBD2. CDR3 length: 15 residues. The trim removed 7 bases at V and 6 bases at J, leaving 9 bases unmatched.